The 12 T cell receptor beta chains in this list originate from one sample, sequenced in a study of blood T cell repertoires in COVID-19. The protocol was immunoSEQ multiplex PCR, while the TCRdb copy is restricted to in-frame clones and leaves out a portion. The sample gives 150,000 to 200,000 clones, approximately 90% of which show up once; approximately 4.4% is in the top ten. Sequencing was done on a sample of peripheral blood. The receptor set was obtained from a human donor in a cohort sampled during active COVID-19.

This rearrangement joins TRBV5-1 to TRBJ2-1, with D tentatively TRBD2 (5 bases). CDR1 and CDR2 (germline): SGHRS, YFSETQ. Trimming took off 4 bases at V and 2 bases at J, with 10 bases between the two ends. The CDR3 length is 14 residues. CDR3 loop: CASSRDPTYNEQFF. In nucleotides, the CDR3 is TGCGCCAGCAGCCGGGATCCGACCTACAATGAGCAGTTCTTC.

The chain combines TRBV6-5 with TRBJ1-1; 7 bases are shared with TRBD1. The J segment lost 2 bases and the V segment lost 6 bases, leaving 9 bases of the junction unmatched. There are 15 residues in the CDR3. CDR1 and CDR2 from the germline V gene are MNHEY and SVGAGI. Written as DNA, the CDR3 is TGTGCCAGCAGGCCCGGAGGGGGCATTAACACTGAAGCTTTCTTT. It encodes CASRPGGGINTEAFF.

The CDR3 DNA reads as TGCGCCAGCAAGGGAGGGGCCAGGTACAATGAGCAGTTCTTC. Protein: CASKGGARYNEQFF. J is TRBJ2-1 and V is TRBV5-1; 7 nucleotides agree with TRBD2. Germline V gene lookup returns CDR1 SGHRS and CDR2 YFSETQ. Trimming took 6 bases from V and 4 from J; bases not matched to a gene: 7. CDR3 length: 14 residues.

CDR3 sequence reads: CASSNEGVPQPQHF. The CDR3 nucleotides read TGTGCCAGCTCGAACGAGGGGGTCCCTCAGCCCCAGCATTTT. The chain links TRBV18 to TRBJ1-5; possibly TRBD1 for D (6 bases). CDR3 size: 14 residues. Germline V CDR1 and CDR2: KGHSH, LQKENI. Trimming left V 6 bases short and J 6 bases short, with 15 bases between.

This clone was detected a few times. The CDR3 DNA sequence: TGTGCCAGCAGCTTAGACAGGGCTGGCTACACCTTC. The encoded protein is CASSLDRAGYTF. J is TRBJ1-2 and V is TRBV7-9, with D possibly being TRBD1 (6 bases). Trimming took off 1 base at V and 7 bases at J, with 7 bases between the two ends. This CDR3 region has 12 residues. Germline CDR1 reads SEHNR; CDR2 reads FQNEAQ (reference sequence).

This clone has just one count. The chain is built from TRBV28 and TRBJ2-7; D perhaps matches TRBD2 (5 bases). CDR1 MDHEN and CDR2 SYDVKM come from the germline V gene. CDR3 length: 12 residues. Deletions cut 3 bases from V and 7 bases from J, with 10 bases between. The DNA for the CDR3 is TGTGCCAGCAGTTTGGGAGTAGGTGAGCAGTACTTC. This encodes CASSLGVGEQYF.

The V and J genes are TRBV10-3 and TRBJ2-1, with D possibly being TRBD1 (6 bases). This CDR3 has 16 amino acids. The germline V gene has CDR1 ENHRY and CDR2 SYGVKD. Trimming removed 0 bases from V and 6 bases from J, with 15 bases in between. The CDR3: CAISESAGQLGNEQFF. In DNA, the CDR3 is TGTGCCATCAGTGAGTCGGCAGGACAGCTCGGCAATGAGCAGTTCTTC.

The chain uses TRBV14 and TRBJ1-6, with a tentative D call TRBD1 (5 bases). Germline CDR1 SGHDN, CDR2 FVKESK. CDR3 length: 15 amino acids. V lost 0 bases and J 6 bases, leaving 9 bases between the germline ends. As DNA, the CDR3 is TGTGCCAGCAGCCAAGACAGGGTTGGTAATTCACCCCTCCACTTT. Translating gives CASSQDRVGNSPLHF.

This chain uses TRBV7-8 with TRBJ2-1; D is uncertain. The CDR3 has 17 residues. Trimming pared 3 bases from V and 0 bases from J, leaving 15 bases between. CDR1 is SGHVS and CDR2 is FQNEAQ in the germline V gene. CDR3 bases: TGTGCCAGCAGCTTCCGATTAGGCGGCTCCTCCTACAATGAGCAGTTCTTC. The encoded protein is CASSFRLGGSSYNEQFF.

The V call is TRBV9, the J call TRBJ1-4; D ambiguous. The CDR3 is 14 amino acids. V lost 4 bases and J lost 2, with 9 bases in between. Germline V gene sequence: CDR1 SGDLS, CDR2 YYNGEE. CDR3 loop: CASSPGVTNEKLFF. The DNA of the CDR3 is TGTGCCAGCAGCCCAGGTGTGACTAATGAAAAACTGTTTTTT. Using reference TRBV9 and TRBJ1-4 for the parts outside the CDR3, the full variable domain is DSGVTQTPKHLITATGQRVTLRCSPRSGDLSVYWYQQSLDQGLQFLIQYYNGEERAKGNILERFSAQQFPDLHSELNLSSLELGDSALYFCASSPGVTNEKLFFGSGTQLSVL.

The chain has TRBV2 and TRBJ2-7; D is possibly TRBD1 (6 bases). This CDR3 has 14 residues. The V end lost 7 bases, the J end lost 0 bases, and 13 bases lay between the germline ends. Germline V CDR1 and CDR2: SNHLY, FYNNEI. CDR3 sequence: CASKMDRNSYEQYF. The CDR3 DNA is TGTGCCAGCAAAATGGACAGAAACTCCTACGAGCAGTACTTC.

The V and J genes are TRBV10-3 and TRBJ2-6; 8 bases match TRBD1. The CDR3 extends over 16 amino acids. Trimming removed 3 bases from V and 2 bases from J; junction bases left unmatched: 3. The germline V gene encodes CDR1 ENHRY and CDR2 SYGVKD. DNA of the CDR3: TGTGCCATCAGTGACAGGGGGCCGCCTGGGGCCAACGTCCTGACTTTC. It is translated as CAISDRGPPGANVLTF.